The clone carrying this T cell receptor (beta chain) was observed a handful of times. The target antigen is unknown. This entry belongs to a study of identical twins. Study-wide results and caveats: The more abundant beta clonotypes in cord blood had fewer insertions, and memory repertoires did not show this.

Template switching added a universal primer site, and cDNA bore unique molecular identifiers. One entry per CDR3 protein, called by TCRdb with MiXCR from the 5' RACE reads. The sample shows about 220,000 distinct CDR3 sequences, 5% to 7% of them seen only once. These same data were also listed under a study on T cells expressing NK-cell markers. This second report adds: In a group of several donors, dominant NKG2C+ clonotypes represented 1.0-7.0% of CD8+ T cells.

This receptor was identified in a woman between 18 and 30 years old in good health. Specimen: CD8+ T cells sorted from blood.

CDR3 region: CSAKTSATYEQYF. CDR3 sequence (DNA): TGCAGTGCCAAGACTAGCGCGACCTACGAGCAGTACTTC. The rearrangement uses TRBV20-1 and TRBJ2-7, with 8 bases aligning to TRBD2. The CDR3 totals 13 residues. The V gene end was trimmed by 6 bases and the J gene end by 2 bases; junction bases not matched to a gene: 6. Germline assignment: CDR1 DFQATT and CDR2 SNEGSKA (reference sequence).